This is a list of T cell receptor beta chains from one sample in a study of T cell changes during pregnancy in multiple sclerosis. Assay used: immunoSEQ multiplex PCR; TCRdb lists only in-frame clones, some missing. The data show around 80,000 clones, under 95% seen once. The material sequenced was peripheral blood, taken before pregnancy. These receptors originate from a female donor with multiple sclerosis, enrolled in a pregnancy study. The CDR3 runs from the conserved cysteine through the conserved F or W. Fields, in order: clone size, D gene, V gene, J gene, CDR3 protein, CDR3 DNA. D genes are given only for firm matches. The size of a clone is reported for some rows only, either as once, few or many, or as a class for expanded clones.

abundance: once; d_gene: TRBD2; v_gene: TRBV19; j_gene: TRBJ2-7; CDR3aa: CASSIGYQGTSGSYEQYF; CDR3nt: TGTGCCAGTAGTATAGGGTACCAGGGGACTAGCGGCTCCTACGAGCAGTACTTC
abundance: .; d_gene: .; v_gene: TRBV6-6; j_gene: TRBJ2-3; CDR3aa: CASSYSVGASTDTQYF; CDR3nt: TGTGCCAGCAGTTACTCGGTAGGGGCAAGCACAGATACGCAGTATTTT
abundance: .; d_gene: TRBD1; v_gene: TRBV27; j_gene: TRBJ2-7; CDR3aa: CASSLYGTGAEQYF; CDR3nt: TGTGCCAGCAGTTTATATGGGACAGGGGCCGAGCAGTACTTC
abundance: .; d_gene: .; v_gene: TRBV29-1; j_gene: TRBJ2-3; CDR3aa: CSGDTGTTTDTQYF; CDR3nt: TGCAGCGGGGACACCGGGACAACCACAGATACGCAGTATTTT
abundance: .; d_gene: TRBD2; v_gene: TRBV2; j_gene: TRBJ2-1; CDR3aa: CAAHGRGRAYNEQFF; CDR3nt: TGTGCCGCCCACGGAAGAGGGAGGGCCTACAATGAGCAGTTCTTC
abundance: .; d_gene: TRBD2; v_gene: TRBV6-5; j_gene: TRBJ2-7; CDR3aa: CASSYSGSSYEQYF; CDR3nt: TGTGCCAGCAGTTACAGCGGGAGCTCCTACGAGCAGTACTTC
abundance: .; d_gene: .; v_gene: TRBV11-1; j_gene: TRBJ2-7; CDR3aa: CASSEDRTTYEQYF; CDR3nt: TGTGCCAGCAGCGAAGACAGGACCACCTACGAGCAGTACTTC
abundance: .; d_gene: .; v_gene: TRBV6-6; j_gene: TRBJ2-7; CDR3aa: CASLTQGGSAYEQYF; CDR3nt: TGTGCCAGCTTAACCCAGGGCGGATCGGCCTACGAGCAGTACTTC
abundance: medium-sized; d_gene: .; v_gene: TRBV28; j_gene: TRBJ2-5; CDR3aa: CAESERQYQETQYF; CDR3nt: TGTGCCGAGTCGGAGAGGCAGTACCAAGAGACCCAGTACTTC
abundance: .; d_gene: TRBD2; v_gene: TRBV13; j_gene: TRBJ2-1; CDR3aa: CASSVGLAGGPYEQFF; CDR3nt: TGTGCCAGCAGCGTCGGACTAGCGGGAGGGCCTTATGAGCAGTTCTTC
abundance: .; d_gene: .; v_gene: TRBV29-1; j_gene: TRBJ1-1; CDR3aa: CSVLWLTEAFF; CDR3nt: TGCAGCGTTTTGTGGCTTACTGAAGCTTTCTTT
abundance: .; d_gene: .; v_gene: TRBV5-1; j_gene: TRBJ2-7; CDR3aa: CASSPTPSYEQYF; CDR3nt: TGCGCCAGCAGCCCAACACCATCCTACGAGCAGTACTTC
abundance: .; d_gene: .; v_gene: TRBV7-2; j_gene: TRBJ2-3; CDR3aa: CASSEDTDTQYF; CDR3nt: TGTGCCAGCAGTGAGGACACAGATACGCAGTATTTT
abundance: .; d_gene: TRBD1; v_gene: TRBV2; j_gene: TRBJ2-1; CDR3aa: CASSVRDSSYNEQFF; CDR3nt: TGTGCCAGCAGTGTCCGGGACAGCTCCTACAATGAGCAGTTCTTC
abundance: .; d_gene: TRBD2; v_gene: TRBV6-1; j_gene: TRBJ2-5; CDR3aa: CASSEGLAFGRETQYF; CDR3nt: TGTGCCAGCAGTGAGGGACTAGCATTCGGTCGAGAGACCCAGTACTTC
abundance: .; d_gene: TRBD2; v_gene: TRBV28; j_gene: TRBJ2-2; CDR3aa: CASSISGSTGELFF; CDR3nt: TGTGCCAGCAGTATTAGCGGGAGTACCGGGGAGCTGTTTTTT
abundance: .; d_gene: TRBD1; v_gene: TRBV28; j_gene: TRBJ1-4; CDR3aa: CASSSTGGRINEKLFF; CDR3nt: TGTGCCAGCAGTTCGACAGGGGGCAGGATTAATGAAAAACTGTTTTTT
abundance: .; d_gene: .; v_gene: TRBV29-1; j_gene: TRBJ2-6; CDR3aa: CSVEEFGNSGANVLTF; CDR3nt: TGCAGCGTTGAAGAGTTCGGGAACTCTGGGGCCAACGTCCTGACTTTC
abundance: .; d_gene: .; v_gene: TRBV5-4; j_gene: TRBJ1-4; CDR3aa: CASSSEGRVNEKLFF; CDR3nt: TGTGCCAGCAGCTCCGAAGGGAGAGTCAATGAAAAACTGTTTTTT
abundance: .; d_gene: TRBD2; v_gene: TRBV5-1; j_gene: TRBJ2-7; CDR3aa: CASSFSGTSGGYEQYF; CDR3nt: TGCGCCAGCAGCTTCTCCGGGACTAGCGGGGGGTACGAGCAGTACTTC
abundance: .; d_gene: TRBD2; v_gene: TRBV27; j_gene: TRBJ2-1; CDR3aa: CASSLTPSGSYPPDEQFF; CDR3nt: TGTGCCAGCAGTCTCACCCCTAGCGGGAGTTATCCCCCCGATGAGCAGTTCTTC
abundance: .; d_gene: .; v_gene: TRBV5-6; j_gene: TRBJ1-1; CDR3aa: CASSWPGSRNTEAFF; CDR3nt: TGTGCCAGCAGCTGGCCAGGGTCGAGGAACACTGAAGCTTTCTTT
abundance: .; d_gene: .; v_gene: TRBV19; j_gene: TRBJ1-1; CDR3aa: CASNGGNTEAFF; CDR3nt: TGTGCCAGTAATGGAGGGAACACTGAAGCTTTCTTT
abundance: .; d_gene: .; v_gene: TRBV27; j_gene: TRBJ1-2; CDR3aa: CASSPRGLHGYTF; CDR3nt: TGTGCCAGCAGTCCGAGGGGGTTGCATGGCTACACCTTC
abundance: .; d_gene: .; v_gene: TRBV6-6; j_gene: TRBJ2-5; CDR3aa: CASSYPSGETQYF; CDR3nt: TGTGCCAGCAGTTACCCCTCGGGGGAGACCCAGTACTTC
abundance: .; d_gene: TRBD2; v_gene: TRBV9; j_gene: TRBJ2-1; CDR3aa: CASSPSGGGEQFF; CDR3nt: TGTGCCAGCAGCCCTAGCGGGGGGGGTGAGCAGTTCTTC
abundance: once; d_gene: .; v_gene: TRBV2; j_gene: TRBJ2-4; CDR3aa: CASSEMWGGPKQNIQYF; CDR3nt: TGTGCCAGCAGTGAAATGTGGGGCGGCCCTAAACAAAACATTCAGTACTTC
abundance: .; d_gene: .; v_gene: TRBV29-1; j_gene: TRBJ1-1; CDR3aa: CSVEVLTEAFF; CDR3nt: TGCAGCGTTGAAGTTCTAACTGAAGCTTTCTTT
abundance: .; d_gene: TRBD2; v_gene: TRBV5-8; j_gene: TRBJ2-1; CDR3aa: CASSLATSGYNEQFF; CDR3nt: TGTGCCAGCAGCTTGGCGACTAGCGGTTACAATGAGCAGTTCTTC
abundance: .; d_gene: .; v_gene: TRBV29-1; j_gene: TRBJ2-1; CDR3aa: CSVESGVEQFF; CDR3nt: TGCAGCGTTGAATCCGGGGTTGAGCAGTTCTTC
abundance: .; d_gene: .; v_gene: TRBV25-1; j_gene: TRBJ1-6; CDR3aa: CASQAAESYNSPLHF; CDR3nt: TGTGCCAGCCAAGCGGCGGAGAGCTATAATTCACCCCTCCACTTT
abundance: .; d_gene: .; v_gene: TRBV28; j_gene: TRBJ1-3; CDR3aa: CASSFRGNTIYF; CDR3nt: TGTGCCAGCAGTTTCAGAGGAAACACCATATATTTT
abundance: few; d_gene: .; v_gene: TRBV13; j_gene: TRBJ2-7; CDR3aa: CASSDTSESSYEQYF; CDR3nt: TGTGCCAGCAGCGATACCTCGGAGAGCTCCTACGAGCAGTACTTC
abundance: .; d_gene: .; v_gene: TRBV4-3; j_gene: TRBJ2-7; CDR3aa: CASSQDWRAGQTYEQYF; CDR3nt: TGCGCCAGCAGCCAAGATTGGCGTGCAGGGCAAACCTACGAGCAGTACTTC
abundance: .; d_gene: TRBD2; v_gene: TRBV2; j_gene: TRBJ2-1; CDR3aa: CASSEDGPGLVGNEQFF; CDR3nt: TGTGCCAGCAGTGAGGATGGTCCGGGACTAGTAGGCAATGAGCAGTTCTTC
abundance: .; d_gene: .; v_gene: TRBV25-1; j_gene: TRBJ2-3; CDR3aa: CASSEYYRVGDTQYF; CDR3nt: TGTGCCAGCAGTGAATACTACAGGGTTGGCGATACGCAGTATTTT
abundance: .; d_gene: .; v_gene: TRBV10-3; j_gene: TRBJ2-1; CDR3aa: CAISESRDNEQFF; CDR3nt: TGTGCCATCAGTGAGTCCCGGGACAATGAGCAGTTCTTC
abundance: .; d_gene: TRBD1; v_gene: TRBV14; j_gene: TRBJ1-4; CDR3aa: CASSQAGTVATNEKLFF; CDR3nt: TGTGCCAGCAGCCAAGCCGGGACAGTTGCAACTAATGAAAAACTGTTTTTT
abundance: .; d_gene: TRBD2; v_gene: TRBV5-1; j_gene: TRBJ2-3; CDR3aa: CASSLVVAGGSSTDTQYF; CDR3nt: TGCGCCAGCAGCTTGGTAGTAGCGGGAGGTTCTAGCACAGATACGCAGTATTTT
abundance: .; d_gene: .; v_gene: TRBV7-7; j_gene: TRBJ2-7; CDR3aa: CASSPVGGYEQYF; CDR3nt: TGTGCTAGCAGCCCCGTGGGAGGCTACGAGCAGTACTTC
abundance: .; d_gene: .; v_gene: TRBV15; j_gene: TRBJ1-1; CDR3aa: CATSREALNTEAFF; CDR3nt: TGTGCCACCAGCAGAGAAGCGTTGAACACTGAAGCTTTCTTT
abundance: .; d_gene: .; v_gene: TRBV5-5; j_gene: TRBJ2-6; CDR3aa: CASSLDIFGGSGANVLTF; CDR3nt: TGTGCCAGCAGCTTGGATATATTCGGCGGATCTGGGGCCAACGTCCTGACTTTC
abundance: .; d_gene: TRBD2; v_gene: TRBV4-1; j_gene: TRBJ2-1; CDR3aa: CASSLRTSVTYNEQFF; CDR3nt: TGCGCCAGCAGCCTACGGACTAGCGTAACCTACAATGAGCAGTTCTTC
abundance: .; d_gene: .; v_gene: TRBV21-1; j_gene: TRBJ2-7; CDR3aa: CASSKPRDRNHYEQYF; CDR3nt: TGTGCCAGCAGCAAACCCAGGGACAGAAATCACTACGAGCAGTACTTC
abundance: once; d_gene: .; v_gene: TRBV2; j_gene: TRBJ1-5; CDR3aa: CASSVPGHGQPQHF; CDR3nt: TGTGCCAGCAGCGTTCCGGGACACGGGCAGCCCCAGCATTTT
abundance: .; d_gene: .; v_gene: TRBV2; j_gene: TRBJ2-2; CDR3aa: CASSRGFAGELFF; CDR3nt: TGTGCCAGCAGCAGGGGTTTTGCCGGGGAGCTGTTTTTT
abundance: .; d_gene: TRBD1; v_gene: TRBV7-2; j_gene: TRBJ1-2; CDR3aa: CASSSGQGSRYGYTF; CDR3nt: TGTGCCAGCAGCTCGGGACAGGGGAGTAGGTATGGCTACACCTTC
abundance: .; d_gene: TRBD1; v_gene: TRBV2; j_gene: TRBJ1-4; CDR3aa: CASSYRGRNEKLFF; CDR3nt: TGTGCCAGCAGTTACAGGGGGCGAAATGAAAAACTGTTTTTT
abundance: .; d_gene: TRBD1; v_gene: TRBV5-1; j_gene: TRBJ2-6; CDR3aa: CASSPSGTGAGANVLTF; CDR3nt: TGCGCCAGCAGCCCGTCCGGGACAGGGGCTGGGGCCAACGTCCTGACTTTC
abundance: .; d_gene: .; v_gene: TRBV9; j_gene: TRBJ2-5; CDR3aa: CASSADTGRTQYF; CDR3nt: TGTGCCAGCAGCGCAGACACAGGGAGAACCCAGTACTTC
abundance: .; d_gene: TRBD2; v_gene: TRBV4-3; j_gene: TRBJ2-7; CDR3aa: CASSRSAGVVYEQYF; CDR3nt: TGCGCCAGCAGCCGTTCAGCGGGAGTGGTTTACGAGCAGTACTTC
abundance: .; d_gene: TRBD2; v_gene: TRBV9; j_gene: TRBJ2-1; CDR3aa: CASSFSGRAAEEQFF; CDR3nt: TGTGCCAGCAGCTTTAGCGGGAGGGCCGCGGAGGAGCAGTTCTTC
abundance: .; d_gene: TRBD1; v_gene: TRBV28; j_gene: TRBJ1-4; CDR3aa: CASSRPPGQYNEKLFF; CDR3nt: TGTGCCAGCAGTCGACCCCCGGGACAGTATAATGAAAAACTGTTTTTT
abundance: .; d_gene: TRBD2; v_gene: TRBV5-6; j_gene: TRBJ2-3; CDR3aa: CASSWATSGSVGTQYF; CDR3nt: TGTGCCAGCAGCTGGGCGACTAGCGGGAGCGTTGGTACGCAGTATTTT
abundance: .; d_gene: TRBD2; v_gene: TRBV19; j_gene: TRBJ2-7; CDR3aa: CASSTAGTNYEQYF; CDR3nt: TGTGCCAGTAGTACGGCAGGGACTAACTACGAGCAGTACTTC
abundance: .; d_gene: TRBD2; v_gene: TRBV11-2; j_gene: TRBJ2-3; CDR3aa: CASSSVPRLAGVADTQYF; CDR3nt: TGTGCCAGCAGCTCCGTGCCCCGACTAGCGGGAGTTGCAGATACGCAGTATTTT
abundance: few; d_gene: .; v_gene: TRBV27; j_gene: TRBJ1-5; CDR3aa: CASRKGGDSNQPQHF; CDR3nt: TGTGCCAGCAGAAAGGGAGGGGATAGCAATCAGCCCCAGCATTTT
abundance: .; d_gene: TRBD2; v_gene: TRBV27; j_gene: TRBJ2-1; CDR3aa: CASSLLAVTNEQFF; CDR3nt: TGTGCCAGCAGTTTGCTAGCGGTAACCAATGAGCAGTTCTTC
abundance: few; d_gene: .; v_gene: TRBV18; j_gene: TRBJ1-5; CDR3aa: CASSPQRGGQGAQHF; CDR3nt: TGTGCCAGCTCCCCCCAACGGGGGGGCCAAGGGGCCCAGCATTTT